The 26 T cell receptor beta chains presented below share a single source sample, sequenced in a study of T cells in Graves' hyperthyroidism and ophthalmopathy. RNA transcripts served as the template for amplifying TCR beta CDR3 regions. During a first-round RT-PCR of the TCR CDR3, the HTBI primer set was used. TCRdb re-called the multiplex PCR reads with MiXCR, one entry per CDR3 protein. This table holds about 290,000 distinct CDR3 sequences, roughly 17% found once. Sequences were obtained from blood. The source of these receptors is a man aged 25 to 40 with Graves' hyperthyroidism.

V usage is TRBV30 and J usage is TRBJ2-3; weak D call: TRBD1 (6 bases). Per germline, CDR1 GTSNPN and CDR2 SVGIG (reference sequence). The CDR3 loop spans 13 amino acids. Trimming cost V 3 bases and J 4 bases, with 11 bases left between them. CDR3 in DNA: TGTGCCTGGAGAGTTAAGGGGGCAGATACGCAGTATTTT. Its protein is CAWRVKGADTQYF. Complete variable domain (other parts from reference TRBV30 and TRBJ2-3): SQTIHQWPATLVQPVGSPLSLECTVEGTSNPNLYWYRQAAGRGLQLLFYSVGIGQISSEVPQNLSASRPQDRQFILSSKKLLLSDSGFYLCAWRVKGADTQYFGPGTRLTVL.

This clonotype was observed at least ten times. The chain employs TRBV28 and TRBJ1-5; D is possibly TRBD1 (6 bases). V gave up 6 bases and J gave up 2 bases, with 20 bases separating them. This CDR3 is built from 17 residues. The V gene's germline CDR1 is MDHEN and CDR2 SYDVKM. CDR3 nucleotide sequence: TGTGCCAGCAGCCCAAACAGGGCGGGGTTTGGCAATCAGCCCCAGCATTTT. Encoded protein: CASSPNRAGFGNQPQHF.

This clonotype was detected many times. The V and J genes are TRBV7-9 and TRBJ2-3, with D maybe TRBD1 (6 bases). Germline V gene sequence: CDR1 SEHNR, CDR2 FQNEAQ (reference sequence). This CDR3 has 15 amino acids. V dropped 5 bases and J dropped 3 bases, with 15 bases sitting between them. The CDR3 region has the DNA TGTGCCAGCAGCCCACAGGGTGGGGAGACAGATACGCAGTATTTT. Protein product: CASSPQGGETDTQYF.

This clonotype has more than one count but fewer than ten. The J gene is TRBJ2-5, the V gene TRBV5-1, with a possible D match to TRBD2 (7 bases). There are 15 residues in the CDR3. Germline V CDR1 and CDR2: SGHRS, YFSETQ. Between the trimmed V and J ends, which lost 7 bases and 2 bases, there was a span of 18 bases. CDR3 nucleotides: TGCGCCAGCGGCGGGGGCGTCGCAGGACAAGAGACCCAGTACTTC. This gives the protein CASGGGVAGQETQYF.

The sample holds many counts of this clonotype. The CDR3 DNA reads as TGTGCCAGCAGCTTAGGGGATTCCGGCGAGCAGTTCTTC. This encodes CASSLGDSGEQFF. V usage is TRBV11-3 and J usage is TRBJ2-1; unclear D gene. Trimming stripped 1 base from V and 10 bases from J, with 11 bases between. This CDR3 has 13 amino acids. Germline CDR1 and CDR2: SGHNT and YENEEA.

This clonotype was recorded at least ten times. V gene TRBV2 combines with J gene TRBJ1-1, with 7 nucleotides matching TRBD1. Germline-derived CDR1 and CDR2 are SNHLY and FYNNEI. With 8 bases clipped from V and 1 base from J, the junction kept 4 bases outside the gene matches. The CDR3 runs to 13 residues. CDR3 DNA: TGTGCCAGCGCCAGGGGGGAGAACACTGAAGCTTTCTTT. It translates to CASARGENTEAFF.

The CDR3 here is CSARDGQGAKEQYF. The CDR3, as DNA: TGCAGTGCTAGAGATGGACAGGGGGCTAAGGAGCAGTACTTC. The genes are TRBV20-1 and TRBJ2-7, with 11 bases aligning to TRBD1. J lost 7 bases, V lost 0 bases, and 5 bases had no gene match. CDR1 is DFQATT, CDR2 SNEGSKA, per germline (reference sequence). The CDR3 consists of 14 residues.

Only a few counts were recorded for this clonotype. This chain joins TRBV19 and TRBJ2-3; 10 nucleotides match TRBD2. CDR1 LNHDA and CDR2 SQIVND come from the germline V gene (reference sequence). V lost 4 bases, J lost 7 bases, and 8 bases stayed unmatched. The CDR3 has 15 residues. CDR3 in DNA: TGTGCCAGTAGTACCACTAGCGGGACCTTGAATACGCAGTATTTT. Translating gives CASSTTSGTLNTQYF.

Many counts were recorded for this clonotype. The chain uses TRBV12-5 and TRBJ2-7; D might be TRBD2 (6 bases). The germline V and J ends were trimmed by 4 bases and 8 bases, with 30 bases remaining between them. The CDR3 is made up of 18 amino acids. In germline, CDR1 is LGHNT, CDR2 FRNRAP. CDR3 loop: CASGSPNAPGLPARQQYF. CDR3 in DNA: TGTGCTAGTGGTTCCCCGAACGCACCGGGACTCCCGGCTAGGCAGCAGTACTTC.

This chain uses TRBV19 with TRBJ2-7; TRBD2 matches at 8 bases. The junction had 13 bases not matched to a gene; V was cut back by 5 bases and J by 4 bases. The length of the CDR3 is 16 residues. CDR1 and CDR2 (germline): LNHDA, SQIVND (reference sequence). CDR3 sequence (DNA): TGTGCCAGTAGTCCCACCTCCGGGACTAGGGGGTACGAGCAGTACTTC. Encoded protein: CASSPTSGTRGYEQYF.

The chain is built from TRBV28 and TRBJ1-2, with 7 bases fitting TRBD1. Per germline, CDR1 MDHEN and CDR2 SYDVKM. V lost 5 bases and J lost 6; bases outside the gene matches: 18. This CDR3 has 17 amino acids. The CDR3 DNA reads TGTGCCAGCAGTCCCCGCCTTAACAGGGGCCGATCGCATGGCTACACCTTC. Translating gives CASSPRLNRGRSHGYTF.

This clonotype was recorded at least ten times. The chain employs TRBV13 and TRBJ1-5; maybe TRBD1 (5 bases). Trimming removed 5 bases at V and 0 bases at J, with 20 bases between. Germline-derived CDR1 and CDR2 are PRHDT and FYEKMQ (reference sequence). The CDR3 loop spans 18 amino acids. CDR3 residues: CASSPPRGLEYSNQPQHF. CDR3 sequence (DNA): TGTGCCAGCAGCCCTCCGCGGGGACTGGAGTATAGCAATCAGCCCCAGCATTTT.

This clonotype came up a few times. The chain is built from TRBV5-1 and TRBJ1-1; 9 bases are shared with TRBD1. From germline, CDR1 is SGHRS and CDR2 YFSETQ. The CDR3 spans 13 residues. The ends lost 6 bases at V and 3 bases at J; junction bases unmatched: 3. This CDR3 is CASTDRGYTEAFF. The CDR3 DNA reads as TGCGCCAGCACGGACAGGGGCTACACTGAAGCTTTCTTT.

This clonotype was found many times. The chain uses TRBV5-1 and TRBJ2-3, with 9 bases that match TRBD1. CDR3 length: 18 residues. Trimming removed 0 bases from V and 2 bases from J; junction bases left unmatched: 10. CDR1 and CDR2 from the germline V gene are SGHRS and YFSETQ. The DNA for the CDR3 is TGCGCCAGCAGCTTGGCCACAGGGGGCGTTGGTGTCACAGATACGCAGTATTTT. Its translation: CASSLATGGVGVTDTQYF. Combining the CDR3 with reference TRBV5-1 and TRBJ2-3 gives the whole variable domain KAGVTQTPRYLIKTRGQQVTLSCSPISGHRSVSWYQQTPGQGLQFLFEYFSETQRNKGNFPGRFSGRQFSNSRSEMNVSTLELGDSALYLCASSLATGGVGVTDTQYFGPGTRLTVL.

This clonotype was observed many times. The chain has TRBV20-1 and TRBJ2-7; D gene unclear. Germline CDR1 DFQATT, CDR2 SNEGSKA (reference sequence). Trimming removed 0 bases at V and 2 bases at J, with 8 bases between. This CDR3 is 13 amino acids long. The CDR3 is CSARENLAYEQYF. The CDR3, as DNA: TGCAGTGCTAGAGAGAACTTGGCCTACGAGCAGTACTTC.

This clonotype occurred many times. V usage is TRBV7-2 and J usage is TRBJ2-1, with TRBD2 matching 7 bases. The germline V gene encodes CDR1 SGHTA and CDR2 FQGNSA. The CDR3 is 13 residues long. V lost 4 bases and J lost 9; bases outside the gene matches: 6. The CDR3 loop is CASSYRSGPEQFF. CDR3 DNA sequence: TGTGCCAGCAGCTACCGTAGCGGGCCTGAGCAGTTCTTC.

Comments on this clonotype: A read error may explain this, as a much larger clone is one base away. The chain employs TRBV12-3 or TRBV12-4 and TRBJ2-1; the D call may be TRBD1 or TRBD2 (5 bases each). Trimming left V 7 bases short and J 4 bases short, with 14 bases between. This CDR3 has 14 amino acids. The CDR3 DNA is TGTGCCAGCAATGAGAGGGGACCTTACAATGAGCAGTTCTTC. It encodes CASNERGPYNEQFF.

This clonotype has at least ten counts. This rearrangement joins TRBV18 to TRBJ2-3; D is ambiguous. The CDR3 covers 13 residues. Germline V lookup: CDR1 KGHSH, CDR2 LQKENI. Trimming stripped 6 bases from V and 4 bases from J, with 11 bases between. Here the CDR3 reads CASSSDQADTQYF. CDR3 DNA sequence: TGTGCCAGCTCCTCTGATCAAGCAGATACGCAGTATTTT.

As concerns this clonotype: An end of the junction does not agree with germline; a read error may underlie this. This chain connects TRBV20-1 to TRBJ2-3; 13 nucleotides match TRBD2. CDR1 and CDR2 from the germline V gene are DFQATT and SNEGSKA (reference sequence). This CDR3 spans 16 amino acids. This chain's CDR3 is CSARPGLAGVTDTQYF. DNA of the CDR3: TGCAGCGCTAGACCCGGACTAGCGGGAGTGACAGATACGCAGTATTTT.

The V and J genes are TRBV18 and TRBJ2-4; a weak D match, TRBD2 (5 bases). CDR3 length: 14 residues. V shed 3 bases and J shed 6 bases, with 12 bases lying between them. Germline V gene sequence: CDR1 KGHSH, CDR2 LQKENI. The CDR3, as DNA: TGTGCCAGCTCACCGGGAGAGCTTTCAAACATTCAGTACTTC. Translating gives CASSPGELSNIQYF.

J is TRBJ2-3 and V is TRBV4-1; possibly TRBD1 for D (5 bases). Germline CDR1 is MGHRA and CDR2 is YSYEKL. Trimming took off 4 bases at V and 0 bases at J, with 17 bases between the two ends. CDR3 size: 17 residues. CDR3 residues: CASSPIFATGSTDTQYF. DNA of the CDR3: TGCGCCAGCAGCCCCATCTTCGCCACAGGAAGCACAGATACGCAGTATTTT.

Written as DNA, the CDR3 is TGTGCCTCATGGGACTCCGCCGGGGAGCTGTTTTTT. Encoded protein: CASWDSAGELFF. The V and J genes are TRBV6-1 and TRBJ2-2; D is perhaps TRBD2 (6 bases). This CDR3 is built from 12 residues. Trimming took 11 bases from V and 6 from J, leaving 13 bases between them. Germline lookup yields CDR1 MNHNS and CDR2 SASEGT.

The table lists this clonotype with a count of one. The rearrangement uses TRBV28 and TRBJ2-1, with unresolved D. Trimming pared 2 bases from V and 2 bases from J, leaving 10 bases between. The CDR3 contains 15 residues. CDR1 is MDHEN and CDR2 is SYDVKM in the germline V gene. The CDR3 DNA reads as TGTGCCAGCAGTTTAATTATCGGCGCCTACAATGAGCAGTTCTTC. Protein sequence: CASSLIIGAYNEQFF.

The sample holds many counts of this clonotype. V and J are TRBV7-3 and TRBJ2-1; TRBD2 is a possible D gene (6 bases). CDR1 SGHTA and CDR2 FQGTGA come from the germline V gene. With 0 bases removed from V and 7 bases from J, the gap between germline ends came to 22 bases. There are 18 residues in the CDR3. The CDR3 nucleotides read TGTGCCAGCAGCTTAACCCCCCCTAGCGCGGGTAATGGGAATGAGCAGTTCTTC. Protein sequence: CASSLTPPSAGNGNEQFF.

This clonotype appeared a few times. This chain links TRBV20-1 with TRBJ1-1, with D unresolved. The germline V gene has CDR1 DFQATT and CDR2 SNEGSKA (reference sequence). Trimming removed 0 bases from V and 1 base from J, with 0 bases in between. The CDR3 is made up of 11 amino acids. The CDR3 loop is CSARENTEAFF. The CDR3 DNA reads TGCAGTGCTAGAGAGAACACTGAAGCTTTCTTT.

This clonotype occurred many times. The CDR3 sequence: CASRQGIEAFF. The CDR3 DNA is TGTGCCAGCAGGCAGGGAATTGAAGCTTTCTTT. The J gene is TRBJ1-1, the V gene TRBV3-1; perhaps TRBD1 as D (5 bases). Trimming pared 6 bases from V and 7 bases from J, leaving 9 bases between. From germline, CDR1 is LGHDT and CDR2 YNNKEL (reference sequence). The CDR3 is made up of 11 amino acids.